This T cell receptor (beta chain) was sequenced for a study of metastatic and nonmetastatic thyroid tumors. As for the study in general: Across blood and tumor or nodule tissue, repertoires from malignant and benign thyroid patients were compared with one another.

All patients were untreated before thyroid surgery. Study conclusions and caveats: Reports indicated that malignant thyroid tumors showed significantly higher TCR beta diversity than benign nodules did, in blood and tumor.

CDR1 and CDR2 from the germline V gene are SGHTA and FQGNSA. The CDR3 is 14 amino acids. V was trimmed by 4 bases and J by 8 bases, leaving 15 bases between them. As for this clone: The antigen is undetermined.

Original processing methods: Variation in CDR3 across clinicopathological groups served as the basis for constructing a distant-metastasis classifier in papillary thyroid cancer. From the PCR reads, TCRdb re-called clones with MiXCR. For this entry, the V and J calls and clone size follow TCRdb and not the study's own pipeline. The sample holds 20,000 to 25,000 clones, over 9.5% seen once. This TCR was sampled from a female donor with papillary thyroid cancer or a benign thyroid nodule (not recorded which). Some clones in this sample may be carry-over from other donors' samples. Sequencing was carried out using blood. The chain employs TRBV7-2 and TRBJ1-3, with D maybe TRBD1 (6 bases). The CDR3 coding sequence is TGTGCCAGCAGCTCCCCGGGGGCATGGGACACCATATATTTT. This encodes CASSSPGAWDTIYF.